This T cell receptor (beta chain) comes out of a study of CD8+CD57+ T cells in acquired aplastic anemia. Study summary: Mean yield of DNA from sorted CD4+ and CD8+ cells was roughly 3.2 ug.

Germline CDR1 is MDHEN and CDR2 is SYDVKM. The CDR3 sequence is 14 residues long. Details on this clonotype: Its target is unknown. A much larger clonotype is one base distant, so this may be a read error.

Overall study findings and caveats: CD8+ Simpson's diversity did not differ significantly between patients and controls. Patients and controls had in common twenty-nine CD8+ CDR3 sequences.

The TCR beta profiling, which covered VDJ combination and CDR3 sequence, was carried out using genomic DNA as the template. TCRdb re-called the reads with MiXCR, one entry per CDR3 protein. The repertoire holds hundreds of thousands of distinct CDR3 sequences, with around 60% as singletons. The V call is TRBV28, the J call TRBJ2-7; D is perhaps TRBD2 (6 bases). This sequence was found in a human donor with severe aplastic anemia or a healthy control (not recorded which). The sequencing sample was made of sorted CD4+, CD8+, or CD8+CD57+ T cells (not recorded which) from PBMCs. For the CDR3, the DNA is TGTGCCGCAGGTGGGGGGTCCACCTCCTACGAGCGGTACTTC. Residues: CAAGGGSTSYERYF.